This T cell receptor (beta chain) was found in a study of post-analysis software for immune sequencing data. About the research overall: Some patients lacked subtype; others had relapsing-remitting, secondary progressive or progressive-relapsing disease.

Unique molecular identifiers tagged the TCR beta cDNA libraries. TCRdb itself ran the PCR reads through MiXCR, one entry per CDR3 protein. The sample records some 500,000 distinct CDR3 sequences, approximately 45% being singletons. About this clonotype itself: Its target is not known.

Broader study findings: Compared with controls, patients showed significantly lower normalized Chao1 diversity. By F measure, samples from a shared preparation batch strongly co-clustered.

Sequencing was carried out using blood. The sequence derives from a girl between 10 and 17 years old with multiple sclerosis.

The CDR3 DNA sequence: TGTGCCAGCAGCTTACTCCCGGGAGGAACCTACGAGCAGTACTTC. Translation gives CASSLLPGGTYEQYF. The chain employs TRBV7-2 and TRBJ2-7; TRBD2 agrees at 7 bases. The V and J ends lost 2 bases and 2 bases, in that order; junction bases with no gene match: 6. CDR1 and CDR2 (germline): SGHTA, FQGNSA. CDR3 length equals 15 residues.